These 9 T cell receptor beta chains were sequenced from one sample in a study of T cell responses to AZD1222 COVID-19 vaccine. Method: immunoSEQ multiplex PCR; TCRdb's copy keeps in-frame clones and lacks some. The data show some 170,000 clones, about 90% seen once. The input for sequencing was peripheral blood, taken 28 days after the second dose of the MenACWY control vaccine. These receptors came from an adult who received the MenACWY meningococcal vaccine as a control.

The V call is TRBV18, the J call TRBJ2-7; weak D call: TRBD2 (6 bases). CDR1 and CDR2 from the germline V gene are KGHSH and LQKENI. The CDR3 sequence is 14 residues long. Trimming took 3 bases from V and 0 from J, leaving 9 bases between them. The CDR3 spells CASSPGLSSYEQYF. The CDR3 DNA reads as TGTGCCAGCTCACCGGGACTCAGCTCCTACGAGCAGTACTTC.

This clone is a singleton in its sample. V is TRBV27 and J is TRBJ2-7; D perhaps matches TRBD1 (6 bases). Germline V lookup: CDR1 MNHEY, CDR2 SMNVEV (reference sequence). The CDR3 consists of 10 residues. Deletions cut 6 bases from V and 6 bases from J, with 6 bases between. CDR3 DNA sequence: TGTGCCAGCAGGGGGGCCGAGCAGTACTTC. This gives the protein CASRGAEQYF.

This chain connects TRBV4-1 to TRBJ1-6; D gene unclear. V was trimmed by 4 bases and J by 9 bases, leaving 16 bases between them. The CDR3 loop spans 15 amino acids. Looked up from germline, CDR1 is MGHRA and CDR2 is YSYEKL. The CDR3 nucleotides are TGCGCCAGCAGCCGGACGCGAGATCAGAGTTCACCCCTCCACTTT. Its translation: CASSRTRDQSSPLHF.

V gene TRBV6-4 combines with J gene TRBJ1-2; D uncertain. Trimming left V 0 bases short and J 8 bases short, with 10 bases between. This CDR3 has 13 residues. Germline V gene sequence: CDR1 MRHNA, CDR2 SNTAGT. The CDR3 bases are TGTGCCAGCAGTGACTCGCCGGAGAGCGGCTACACCTTC. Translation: CASSDSPESGYTF.

As DNA, the CDR3 is TGTGCCAGCAGCCCCCGCCTTATGGGACTTGGCGCTTTCTTT. It encodes CASSPRLMGLGAFF. This sequence joins TRBV9 and TRBJ1-1; TRBD1 is a possible D gene (5 bases). Germline V gives CDR1 SGDLS, CDR2 YYNGEE. Deletions cut 4 bases from V and 11 bases from J, with 21 bases between. CDR3 length: 14 amino acids.

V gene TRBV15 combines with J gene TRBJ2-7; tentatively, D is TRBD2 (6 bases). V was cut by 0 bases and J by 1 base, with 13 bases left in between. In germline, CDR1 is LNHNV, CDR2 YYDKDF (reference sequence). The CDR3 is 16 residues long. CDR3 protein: CATSRDYGRTSYEQYF. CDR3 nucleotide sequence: TGTGCCACCAGCAGAGATTACGGGAGAACGTCCTACGAGCAGTACTTC.

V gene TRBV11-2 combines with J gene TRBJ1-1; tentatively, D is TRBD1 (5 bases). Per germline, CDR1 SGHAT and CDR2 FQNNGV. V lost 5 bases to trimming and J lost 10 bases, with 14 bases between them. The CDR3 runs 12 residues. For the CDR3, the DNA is TGTGCCAGCAGCCCGGGAACAGGCGGAGCTTTCTTT. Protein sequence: CASSPGTGGAFF.

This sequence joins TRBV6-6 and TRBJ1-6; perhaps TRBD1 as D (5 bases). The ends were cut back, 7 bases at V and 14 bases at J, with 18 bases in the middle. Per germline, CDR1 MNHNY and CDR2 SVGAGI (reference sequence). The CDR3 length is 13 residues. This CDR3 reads CASKRRAPGALHF. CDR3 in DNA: TGTGCCAGCAAGCGCAGGGCGCCTGGTGCCCTCCACTTT.

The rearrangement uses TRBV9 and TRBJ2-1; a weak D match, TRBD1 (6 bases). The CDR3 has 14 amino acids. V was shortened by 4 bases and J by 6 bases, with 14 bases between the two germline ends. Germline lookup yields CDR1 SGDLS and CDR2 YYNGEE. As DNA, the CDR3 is TGTGCCAGCAGCTTAACAGGGTTCGCCAATGAGCAGTTCTTC. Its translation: CASSLTGFANEQFF.